Each of the 12 T cell receptor beta chains below was sequenced from the same sample in a study of T cell responses to AZD1222 COVID-19 vaccine. Generated by immunoSEQ multiplex PCR, the TCRdb table keeps only in-frame clones and is missing some. This table holds around 110,000 clones, 80% to 90% found once. The sample consisted of peripheral blood, taken on day 0 of MenACWY control vaccination. The receptors here all came from an adult in good health.

The chain joins TRBV6-2 or TRBV6-3 to TRBJ2-2; a possible D gene is TRBD2 (7 bases). CDR3 length: 15 amino acids. V dropped 2 bases and J dropped 5 bases, with 12 bases sitting between them. CDR1 MNHEY and CDR2 SVGEGT come from the germline V gene. CDR3 loop: CASSYGGARTGELFF. The CDR3, as DNA: TGTGCCAGCAGTTACGGGGGGGCCCGAACCGGGGAGCTGTTTTTT.

The CDR3 DNA is TGTGCCAGCAGGACCTTCGGATTATACGAGCAGTACTTC. It translates to CASRTFGLYEQYF. The V and J genes are TRBV27 and TRBJ2-7; D not resolved. The V end lost 6 bases, the J end lost 4 bases, and 13 bases lay between the germline ends. The CDR3 loop spans 13 amino acids. Germline V lookup: CDR1 MNHEY, CDR2 SMNVEV (reference sequence).

The chain links TRBV18 to TRBJ1-5, with TRBD1 matching over 8 bases. The ends lost 6 bases at V and 4 bases at J; junction bases unmatched: 5. Germline V gene lookup returns CDR1 KGHSH and CDR2 LQKENI. This CDR3 has 14 residues. CDR3: CASSEQGGNQPQHF. The CDR3 DNA reads TGTGCCAGCTCGGAACAGGGGGGGAATCAGCCCCAGCATTTT.

The V gene is TRBV5-1, the J gene TRBJ1-1; possibly TRBD1 for D (6 bases). This CDR3 spans 14 amino acids. The V end lost 4 bases, the J end lost 2 bases, and 12 bases lay between the germline ends. The germline V gene encodes CDR1 SGHRS and CDR2 YFSETQ. The DNA for the CDR3 is TGCGCCAGCAGCGTGCGAGGGGGTAACACTGAAGCTTTCTTT. Its protein product is CASSVRGGNTEAFF.

The chain combines TRBV20-1 with TRBJ2-4; maybe TRBD2 (7 bases). CDR1 and CDR2 (germline): DFQATT, SNEGSKA (reference sequence). Between the trimmed V and J ends, which lost 4 bases and 0 bases, there was a span of 22 bases. The CDR3 spans 18 residues. The CDR3 DNA follows: TGCAGTGCTAATGAGGCGCGGGGGCGGATTCTAGCCAAAAACATTCAGTACTTC. This encodes CSANEARGRILAKNIQYF.

The rearrangement joins TRBV9 to TRBJ2-3; 12 bases are a match to TRBD1. The CDR3 runs to 16 residues. Germline loops: CDR1 SGDLS, CDR2 YYNGEE. Trimming cost V 0 bases and J 4 bases; bases outside gene matches: 3. CDR3 residues: CASSVVGTGGSDTQYF. The CDR3 nucleotides read TGTGCCAGCAGCGTAGTAGGGACAGGGGGCTCAGATACGCAGTATTTT.

This clone was found once. The rearrangement links TRBV9 to TRBJ1-1; TRBD1 might be the D (5 bases). This CDR3 region has 16 residues. V lost 0 bases to trimming and J lost 2 bases, with 14 bases between them. The germline V gene has CDR1 SGDLS and CDR2 YYNGEE. Here the CDR3 DNA reads TGTGCCAGCAGCGTAGGGGGCTCGGGGAGTAACACTGAAGCTTTCTTT. Translating gives CASSVGGSGSNTEAFF.

The V gene is TRBV28, the J gene TRBJ1-2; D not certain. Trimming removed 8 bases from V and 2 bases from J, with 21 bases in between. Per germline, CDR1 MDHEN and CDR2 SYDVKM. The CDR3 has 16 amino acids. Here the CDR3 reads CASRTPGRTGNYGYTF. In DNA form, the CDR3 reads TGTGCCAGCCGAACCCCGGGGAGGACGGGAAACTATGGCTACACCTTC.

The count of this clone is one. The V call is TRBV7-3, the J call TRBJ2-1; D not certain. The V gene's germline CDR1 is SGHTA and CDR2 FQGTGA. The CDR3 length is 13 residues. V was clipped by 5 bases and J by 6 bases, with 11 bases between them. CDR3 region: CASSQFVSNEQFF. The CDR3 region has the DNA TGTGCCAGCAGCCAATTTGTTTCCAATGAGCAGTTCTTC.

CDR3 sequence (DNA): TGTGCCAGCTCACTTACGGACCCATTTGGAGGTGAGCAGTTCTTC. This sequence encodes CASSLTDPFGGEQFF. The chain couples TRBV18 to TRBJ2-1; possibly TRBD2 for D (5 bases). V lost 4 bases, J lost 9 bases, and 19 bases lay in between. Germline CDR1 KGHSH, CDR2 LQKENI. CDR3 length: 15 residues.

This chain joins TRBV6-5 and TRBJ1-3; D not resolved. The CDR3 length is 16 residues. The germline gives CDR1 MNHEY, CDR2 SVGAGI. V was cut by 2 bases and J by 4 bases, with 15 bases left in between. The CDR3 DNA reads as TGTGCCAGCAGTTACGACGCGCCCCGATCGGGAAACACCATATATTTT. Its translation: CASSYDAPRSGNTIYF.

The chain has TRBV7-9 and TRBJ1-3, with TRBD1 matching over 7 bases. The V and J ends lost 5 bases and 0 bases, in that order; junction bases with no gene match: 4. The CDR3 covers 15 residues. Germline CDR1 SEHNR, CDR2 FQNEAQ (reference sequence). The CDR3 loop reads CASSPGTDSGNTIYF. CDR3 sequence (DNA): TGTGCCAGCAGCCCCGGGACAGACTCTGGAAACACCATATATTTT.